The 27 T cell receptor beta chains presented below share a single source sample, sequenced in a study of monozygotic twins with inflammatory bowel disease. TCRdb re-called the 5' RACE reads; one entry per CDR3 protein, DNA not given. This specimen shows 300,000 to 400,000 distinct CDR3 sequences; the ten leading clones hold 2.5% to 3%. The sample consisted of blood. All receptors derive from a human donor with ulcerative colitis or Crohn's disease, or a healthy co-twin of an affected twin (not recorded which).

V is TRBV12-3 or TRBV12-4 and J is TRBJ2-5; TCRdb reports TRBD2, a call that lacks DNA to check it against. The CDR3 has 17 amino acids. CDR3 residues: CASSMLLGAGGLKTQYF.

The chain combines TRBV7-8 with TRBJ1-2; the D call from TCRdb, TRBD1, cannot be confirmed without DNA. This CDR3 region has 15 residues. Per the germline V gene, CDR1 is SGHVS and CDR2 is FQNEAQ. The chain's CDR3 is CASSSWTDQLSGYTF.

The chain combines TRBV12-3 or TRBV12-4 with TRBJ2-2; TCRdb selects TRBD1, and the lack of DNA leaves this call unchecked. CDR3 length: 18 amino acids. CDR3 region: CASSLNGQGGANTGELFF.

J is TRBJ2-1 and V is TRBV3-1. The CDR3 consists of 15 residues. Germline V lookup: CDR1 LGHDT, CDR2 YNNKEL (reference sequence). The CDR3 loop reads CASSQGQGYYNEQFF.

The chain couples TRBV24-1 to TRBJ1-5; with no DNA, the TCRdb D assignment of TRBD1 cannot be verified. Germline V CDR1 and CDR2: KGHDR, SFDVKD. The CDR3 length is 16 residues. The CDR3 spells CATSDAGQEGNQPQHF.

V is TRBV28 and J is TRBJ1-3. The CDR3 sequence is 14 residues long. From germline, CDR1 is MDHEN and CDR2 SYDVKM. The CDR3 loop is CASSSRQGGNTIYF.

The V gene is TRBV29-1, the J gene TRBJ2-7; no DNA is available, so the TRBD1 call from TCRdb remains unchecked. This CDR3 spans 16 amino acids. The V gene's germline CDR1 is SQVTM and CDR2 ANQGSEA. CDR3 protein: CSVARQGTSWLYEQYF.

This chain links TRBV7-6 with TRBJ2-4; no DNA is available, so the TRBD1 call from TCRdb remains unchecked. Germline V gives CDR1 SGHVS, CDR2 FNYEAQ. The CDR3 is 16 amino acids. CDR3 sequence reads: CASSLSFGPGVNIQYF.

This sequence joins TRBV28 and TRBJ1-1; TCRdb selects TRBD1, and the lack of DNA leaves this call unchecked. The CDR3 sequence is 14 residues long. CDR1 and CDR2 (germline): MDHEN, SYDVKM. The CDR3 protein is CASSSGQGFPEAFF.

CDR3 amino acids: CASSGDTGELFF. The J gene is TRBJ2-2, the V gene TRBV9. The CDR3 extends over 12 amino acids. The germline CDR1 and CDR2 sequences are SGDLS and YYNGEE.

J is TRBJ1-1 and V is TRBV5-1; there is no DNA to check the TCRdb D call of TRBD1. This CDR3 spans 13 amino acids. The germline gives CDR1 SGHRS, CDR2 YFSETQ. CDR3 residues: CASSLVGRVEAFF.

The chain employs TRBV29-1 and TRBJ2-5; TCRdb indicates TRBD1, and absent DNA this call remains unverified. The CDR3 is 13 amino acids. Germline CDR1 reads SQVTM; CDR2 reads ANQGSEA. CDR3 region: CSVEHRRGETQYF.

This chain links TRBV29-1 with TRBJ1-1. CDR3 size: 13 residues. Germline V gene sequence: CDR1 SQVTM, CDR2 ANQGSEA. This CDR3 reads CSVEPRGDTEAFF.

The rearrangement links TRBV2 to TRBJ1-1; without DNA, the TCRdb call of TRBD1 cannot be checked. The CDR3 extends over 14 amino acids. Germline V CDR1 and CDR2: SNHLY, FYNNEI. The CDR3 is CASIPDRAGTEAFF.

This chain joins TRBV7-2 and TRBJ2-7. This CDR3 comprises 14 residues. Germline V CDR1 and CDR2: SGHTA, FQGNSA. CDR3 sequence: CASSLGGYSYEQYF.

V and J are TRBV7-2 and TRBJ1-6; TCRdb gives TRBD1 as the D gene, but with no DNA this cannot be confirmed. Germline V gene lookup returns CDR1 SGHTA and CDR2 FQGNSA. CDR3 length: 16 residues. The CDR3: CASSLGSGTVNSPLHF.

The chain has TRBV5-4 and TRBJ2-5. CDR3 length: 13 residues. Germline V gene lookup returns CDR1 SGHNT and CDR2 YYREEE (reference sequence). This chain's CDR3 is CASSDSMTETQYF.

This chain's CDR3 is CASSLWGTGDEETQYF. The chain joins TRBV28 to TRBJ2-5; TCRdb proposes TRBD1, but this gene call is untestable without DNA. Germline V gene lookup returns CDR1 MDHEN and CDR2 SYDVKM. The CDR3 runs to 16 residues.

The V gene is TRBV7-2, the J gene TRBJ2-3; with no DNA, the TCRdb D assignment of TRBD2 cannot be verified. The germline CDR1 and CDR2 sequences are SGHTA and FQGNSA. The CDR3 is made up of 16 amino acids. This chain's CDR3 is CASSLGRGLNTDTQYF.

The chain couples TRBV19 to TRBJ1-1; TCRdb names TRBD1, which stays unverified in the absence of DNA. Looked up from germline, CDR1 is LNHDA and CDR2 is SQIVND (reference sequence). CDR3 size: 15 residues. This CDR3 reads CASSYLPLGGTEAFF.

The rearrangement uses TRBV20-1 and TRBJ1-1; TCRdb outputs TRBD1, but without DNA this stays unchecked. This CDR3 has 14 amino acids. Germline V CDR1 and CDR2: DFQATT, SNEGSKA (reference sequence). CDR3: CSARDGNRGAKAFF.

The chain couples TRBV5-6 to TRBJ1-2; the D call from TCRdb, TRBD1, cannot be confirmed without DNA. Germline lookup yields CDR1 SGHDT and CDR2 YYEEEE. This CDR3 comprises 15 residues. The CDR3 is CASSSEYRDIYGYTF.

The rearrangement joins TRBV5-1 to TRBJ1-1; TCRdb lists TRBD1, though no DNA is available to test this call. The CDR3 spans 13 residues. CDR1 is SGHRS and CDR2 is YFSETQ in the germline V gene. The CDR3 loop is CASSLRDSQEAFF.

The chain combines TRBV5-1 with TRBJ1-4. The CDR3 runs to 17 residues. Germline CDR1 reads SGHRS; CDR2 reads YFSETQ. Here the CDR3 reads CASSLWPGSATNEKLFF.

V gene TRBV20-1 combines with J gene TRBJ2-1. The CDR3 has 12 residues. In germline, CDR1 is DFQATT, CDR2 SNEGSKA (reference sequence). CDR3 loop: CSALTGYNEQFF.

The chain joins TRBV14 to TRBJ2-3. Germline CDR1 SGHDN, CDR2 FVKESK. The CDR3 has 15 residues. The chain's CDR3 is CASSQDLRGSATQYF.

The CDR3 reads CSAADDSNQPQHF. This chain joins TRBV20-1 and TRBJ1-5. Germline CDR1 DFQATT, CDR2 SNEGSKA (reference sequence). The CDR3 is 13 amino acids.